One and the same sample provided the 7 T cell receptor beta chains below, sequenced in a study of cytomegalovirus exposure and HLA in healthy donors. Researchers ran the PCR with 60 Vbeta and 13 Jbeta primers. The table came from immunoSEQ multiplex PCR; TCRdb's copy has only in-frame clones and leaves some out. This sample carries under 200,000 clones, with 0.79% going to the ten biggest clones. Sequencing was carried out using PBMCs. The receptors were gathered from a woman in her late teens or twenties in good health and CMV-seropositive.

The CDR3 DNA is TGTGCCAGCAGCGTAGAGGCAGGGGGGATCTATGGCTACACCTTC. Amino acids: CASSVEAGGIYGYTF. This rearrangement joins TRBV9 to TRBJ1-2; 7 bases match TRBD1. V gave up 0 bases and J gave up 4 bases; unmatched junction bases: 6. Per germline, CDR1 SGDLS and CDR2 YYNGEE. The length of the CDR3 is 15 residues.

The CDR3 DNA sequence: TGTGCCAGCATCGACCGGCGGGGCTGGCCCTACGAGCAGTACTTC. As protein: CASIDRRGWPYEQYF. The chain recombines TRBV6-7 with TRBJ2-7, with a weak D call TRBD2 (6 bases). Being an ORF, TRBV6-7 has a function that is uncertain. This CDR3 spans 15 amino acids. The ends were cut back, 7 bases at V and 2 bases at J, with 18 bases in the middle.

The CDR3 region is CASSIGAGRGQPQHF. The DNA of the CDR3 is TGTGCCAGTAGTATAGGGGCAGGGCGGGGTCAGCCCCAGCATTTT. This chain uses TRBV19 with TRBJ1-5, with D possibly TRBD1 on 5 matching bases. Trimming shortened V by 1 base and J by 6 bases, and 13 bases separated the two germline ends. The CDR3 consists of 15 residues. Germline V gene data show CDR1 as LNHDA and CDR2 as SQIVND (reference sequence).

The CDR3 sequence is CAWSIGQVSSGNTIYF. The CDR3 region has the DNA TGTGCCTGGAGTATCGGACAGGTCTCCTCTGGAAACACCATATATTTT. The rearrangement uses TRBV30 and TRBJ1-3, with 7 nucleotides matching TRBD1. CDR1 and CDR2 from the germline V gene are GTSNPN and SVGIG (reference sequence). V was pared by 2 bases and J by 0 bases, with 7 bases of the junction left unmatched. The CDR3 loop spans 16 amino acids.

The genes are TRBV2 and TRBJ1-2, with 9 bases fitting TRBD1. The length of the CDR3 is 14 residues. The trim removed 6 bases at V and 8 bases at J, leaving 10 bases unmatched. Per the germline V gene, CDR1 is SNHLY and CDR2 is FYNNEI. The CDR3 region is CASSPSYRGPGYTF. CDR3 sequence (DNA): TGTGCCAGCAGCCCATCCTACAGGGGGCCCGGCTACACCTTC.

The rearrangement links TRBV25-1 to TRBJ2-1; D may be TRBD1 (6 bases). Between the trimmed V and J ends, which lost 1 base and 5 bases, there was a span of 9 bases. CDR1 is MGHDK, CDR2 SYGVNS, per germline. This CDR3 contains 14 residues. DNA for the CDR3: TGTGCCAGCAGTGAATCGGACAGCCACAATGAGCAGTTCTTC. Translating gives CASSESDSHNEQFF.

V is TRBV6-5 and J is TRBJ1-2; tentative D call: TRBD1 (5 bases). The CDR3 covers 15 residues. Trimming removed 0 bases from V and 4 bases from J, with 12 bases in between. Germline CDR1 MNHEY, CDR2 SVGAGI. The CDR3 DNA sequence: TGTGCCAGCAGTTACTCGACCGGCGGGGCCTATGGCTACACCTTC. This sequence encodes CASSYSTGGAYGYTF.